The clone carrying this T cell receptor beta chain was seen a few times. This sample is part of a study of T cell changes during pregnancy in multiple sclerosis. The assay was immunoSEQ multiplex PCR, and TCRdb's table has in-frame clones only and misses some. There are roughly 64,000 clones in the sample; 96% occur only once, and about 2.3% lies in the top ten. The clonotype originates from a female donor with multiple sclerosis, enrolled in a pregnancy study. The sample consisted of CD8+ T cells from peripheral blood mononuclear cells, taken after pregnancy.

The CDR3 DNA is TGTGCCAGCAGTGAAGCGTGGGGGGACACTGAAGCTTTCTTT. Translation: CASSEAWGDTEAFF. The J gene is TRBJ1-1, the V gene TRBV2; TRBD1 is a possible D gene (5 bases). This CDR3 comprises 14 residues. Looked up from germline, CDR1 is SNHLY and CDR2 is FYNNEI. The V end was cut by 0 bases, the J end by 3 bases, with 8 bases between. Supplemented by reference TRBV2 and TRBJ1-1, the full variable domain reads EPEVTQTPSHQVTQMGQEVILRCVPISNHLYFYWYRQILGQKVEFLVSFYNNEISEKSEIFDDQFSVERPDGSNFTLKIRSTKLEDSAMYFCASSEAWGDTEAFFGQGTRLTVV.